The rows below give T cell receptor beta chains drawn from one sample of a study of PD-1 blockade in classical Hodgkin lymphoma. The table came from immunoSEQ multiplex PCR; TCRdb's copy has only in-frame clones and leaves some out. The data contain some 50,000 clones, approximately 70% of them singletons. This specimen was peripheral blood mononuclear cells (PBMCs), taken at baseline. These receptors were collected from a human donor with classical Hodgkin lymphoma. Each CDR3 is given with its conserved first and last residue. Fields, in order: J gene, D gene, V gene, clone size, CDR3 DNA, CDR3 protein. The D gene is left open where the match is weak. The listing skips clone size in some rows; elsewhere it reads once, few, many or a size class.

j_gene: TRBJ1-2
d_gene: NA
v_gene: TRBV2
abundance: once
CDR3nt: TGTGCCAGCAGTGTTCCAAACGGCTACACCTTC
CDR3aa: CASSVPNGYTF

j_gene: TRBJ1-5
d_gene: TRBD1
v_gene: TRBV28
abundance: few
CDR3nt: TGTGCCAGCAGCCGCCTAACAGGGGTCAATCAGCCCCAGCATTTT
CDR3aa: CASSRLTGVNQPQHF

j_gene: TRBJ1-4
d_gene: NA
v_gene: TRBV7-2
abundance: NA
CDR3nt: TGTGCCAGCAGCTTAAGACAGTCGGCTAATGAAAAACTGTTTTTT
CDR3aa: CASSLRQSANEKLFF

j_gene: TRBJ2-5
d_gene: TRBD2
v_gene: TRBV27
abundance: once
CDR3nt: TGTGCCAGCAGTTTTTCCCCAGCGGGGCAAGAGACCCAGTACTTC
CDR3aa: CASSFSPAGQETQYF

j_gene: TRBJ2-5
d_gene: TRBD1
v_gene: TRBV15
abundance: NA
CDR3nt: TGTGCCACTGCGGTCGACAGGGGAATAGAGACCCAGTACTTC
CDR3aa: CATAVDRGIETQYF

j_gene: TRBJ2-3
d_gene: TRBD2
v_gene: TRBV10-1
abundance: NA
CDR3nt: TGCGCCAGCAGTTCGGGGACTAGCGGGAACACAGATACGCAGTATTTT
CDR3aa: CASSSGTSGNTDTQYF

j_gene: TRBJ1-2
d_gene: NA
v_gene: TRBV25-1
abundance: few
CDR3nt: TGTGCCAGCAGGCAGGGGACGAGCTACACCTTC
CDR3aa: CASRQGTSYTF

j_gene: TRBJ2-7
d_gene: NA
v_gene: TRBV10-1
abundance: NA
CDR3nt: TGCGCCAGCGGAGAGGGCTACGAGCAGTACTTC
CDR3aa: CASGEGYEQYF

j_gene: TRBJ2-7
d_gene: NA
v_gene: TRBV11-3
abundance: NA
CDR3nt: TGTGCCAGCAGCTTAGGCCCTTCCTACGAGCAGTACTTC
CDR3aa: CASSLGPSYEQYF

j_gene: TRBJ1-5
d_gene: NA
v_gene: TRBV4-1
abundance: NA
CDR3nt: TGCGCCAGCAGCCAAGGTTGGGGGGATAGCAATCAGCCCCAGCATTTT
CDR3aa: CASSQGWGDSNQPQHF

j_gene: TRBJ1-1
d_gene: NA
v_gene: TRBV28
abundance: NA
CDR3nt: TGTGCCAGCGGACTAGGGGGGAACACTGAAGCTTTCTTT
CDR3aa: CASGLGGNTEAFF

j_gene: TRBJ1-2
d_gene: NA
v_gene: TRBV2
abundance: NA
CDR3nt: TGTGCCAGCAGTGAAGGGAACAAAGGGGCAGGTGGCTACACCTTC
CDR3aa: CASSEGNKGAGGYTF

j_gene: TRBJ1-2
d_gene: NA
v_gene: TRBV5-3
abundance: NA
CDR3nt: TGTGCCAGAAGCCCCGCGGTCTATGGCTACACCTTC
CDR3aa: CARSPAVYGYTF

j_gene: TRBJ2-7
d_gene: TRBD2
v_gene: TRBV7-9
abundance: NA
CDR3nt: TGTGCCAGCAGTCGCGGGACTAGCGGGGCCTACGAGCAGTACTTC
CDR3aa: CASSRGTSGAYEQYF

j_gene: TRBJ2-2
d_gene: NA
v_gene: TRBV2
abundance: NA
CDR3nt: TGTGCCAGCAACCTAGGGGTGGCCGGGGAGCTGTTTTTT
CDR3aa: CASNLGVAGELFF

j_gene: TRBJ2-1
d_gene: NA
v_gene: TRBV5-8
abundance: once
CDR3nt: TGTGCCAGCAGCTCTTTACCCTACAATGAGCAGTTCTTC
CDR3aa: CASSSLPYNEQFF

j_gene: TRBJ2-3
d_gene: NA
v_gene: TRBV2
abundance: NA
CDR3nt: TGTGCCAGCAGTGAATTGGGTCAGGGGACAGATACGCAGTATTTT
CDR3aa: CASSELGQGTDTQYF

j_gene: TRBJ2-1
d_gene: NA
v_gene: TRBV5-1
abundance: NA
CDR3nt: TGCGCCAGCAGCCCAAGTAGCATTGAGCAGTTCTTC
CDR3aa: CASSPSSIEQFF

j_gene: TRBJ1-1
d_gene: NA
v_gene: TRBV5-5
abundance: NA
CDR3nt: TGTGCCAGCAGCTTGAGGGAGGGGGATGAAGCTTTCTTT
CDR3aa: CASSLREGDEAFF

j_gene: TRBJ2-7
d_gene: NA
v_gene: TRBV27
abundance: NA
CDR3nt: TGTGCCAGCAGTTCTGTCGACGGTAACTCCTACGAGCAGTACTTC
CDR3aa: CASSSVDGNSYEQYF

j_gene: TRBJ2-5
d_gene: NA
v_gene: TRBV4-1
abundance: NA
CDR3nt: TGCGCCAGCAGCCCGCAAGTTGAAGGGTATCAAGAGACCCAGTACTTC
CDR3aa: CASSPQVEGYQETQYF

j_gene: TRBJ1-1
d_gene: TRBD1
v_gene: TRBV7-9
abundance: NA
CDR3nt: TGTGCCAGCAGCTTAACGGGACAGGATGAAGCTTTCTTT
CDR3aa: CASSLTGQDEAFF

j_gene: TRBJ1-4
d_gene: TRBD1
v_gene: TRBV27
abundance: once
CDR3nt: TGTGCCAGCAGTTTATCGGGACAGGGATATGAAAAACTGTTTTTT
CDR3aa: CASSLSGQGYEKLFF

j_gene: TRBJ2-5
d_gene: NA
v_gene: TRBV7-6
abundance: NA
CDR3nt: TGTGCCAGCAGCTTTCACTCGGGCGGCGGGGAGACCCAGTACTTC
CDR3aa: CASSFHSGGGETQYF

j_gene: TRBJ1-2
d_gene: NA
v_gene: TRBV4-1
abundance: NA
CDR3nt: TGCGCCAGCAGCCAATTAATCGGACAGTGGATCACCTTC
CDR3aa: CASSQLIGQWITF

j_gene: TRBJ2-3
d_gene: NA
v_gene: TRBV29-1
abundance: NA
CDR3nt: TGCAGCGTTGATTGGGGACTTTTGACAGATACGCAGTATTTT
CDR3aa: CSVDWGLLTDTQYF

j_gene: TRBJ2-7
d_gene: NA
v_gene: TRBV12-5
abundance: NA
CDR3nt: TGTGCTAGTGGTTTTTCGGTTGGGAGCTACGAGCAGTACTTC
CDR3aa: CASGFSVGSYEQYF

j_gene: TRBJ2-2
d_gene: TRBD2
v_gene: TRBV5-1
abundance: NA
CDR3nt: TGCGCCAGCAGTTGGGGCGGGGGAAACACCGGGGAGCTGTTTTTT
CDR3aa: CASSWGGGNTGELFF

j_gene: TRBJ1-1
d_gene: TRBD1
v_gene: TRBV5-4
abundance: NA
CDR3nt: TGTGCCAGCAGCGTAACAGGGGGTGGCACTGAAGCTTTCTTT
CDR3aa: CASSVTGGGTEAFF

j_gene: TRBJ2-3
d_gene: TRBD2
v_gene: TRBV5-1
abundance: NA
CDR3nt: TGCGCCAGCAGCTTGGCCGGCGGGAGTTGGGGGGCAGATACGCAGTATTTT
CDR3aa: CASSLAGGSWGADTQYF